This is a list of T cell receptor beta chains from one sample in a study of a mutant IDH1 vaccine in newly diagnosed glioma. Repertoires were generated with immunoSEQ multiplex PCR, while TCRdb's copy carries only in-frame clones and drops some. Of 110,000 or so clones listed, roughly 90% are singletons. These receptors have no known antigen. The source material was PBMCs, sampled from a glioma patient whose treatment included an IDH1 peptide vaccine. These TCRs come from a woman aged 45-65 years with glioma. CDR3s include the opening cysteine and the closing phenylalanine or tryptophan. A D gene is named only where the DNA matches it firmly. A row's size may be missing; if present it is once, few, many or a size class.

abundance: few; d_gene: -; len: 14; j_gene: TRBJ1-4; v_gene: TRBV29-1; CDR3nt: TGCAGCGTATCCCCGGGTGCACGTAGTGAAAAACTGTTTTTT; CDR3aa: CSVSPGARSEKLFF
abundance: -; d_gene: TRBD1; len: 15; j_gene: TRBJ2-3; v_gene: TRBV5-1; CDR3nt: TGCGCCAGCAGCTCCTCCGGGACAGGGGCAGATACGCAGTATTTT; CDR3aa: CASSSSGTGADTQYF
abundance: -; d_gene: -; len: 13; j_gene: TRBJ2-7; v_gene: TRBV30; CDR3nt: TGTGCCTGGTCCCCGGACCCCCACTACGAGCAGTACTTC; CDR3aa: CAWSPDPHYEQYF
abundance: -; d_gene: -; len: 18; j_gene: TRBJ2-7; v_gene: TRBV6-1; CDR3nt: TGTGCCAGCAGTGAAGCCTATCGGATAGTCCGACGCCCCTACGAGCAGTACTTC; CDR3aa: CASSEAYRIVRRPYEQYF
abundance: -; d_gene: -; len: 12; j_gene: TRBJ1-1; v_gene: TRBV28; CDR3nt: TGTGCCAGCAGTTTACAGGGTCCTGAAGCTTTCTTT; CDR3aa: CASSLQGPEAFF
abundance: -; d_gene: TRBD1; len: 15; j_gene: TRBJ1-4; v_gene: TRBV6-5; CDR3nt: TGTGCCAGCAGTTTTCACAGGGGCTTTGACGAAAAACTGTTTTTT; CDR3aa: CASSFHRGFDEKLFF
abundance: -; d_gene: TRBD1; len: 14; j_gene: TRBJ2-7; v_gene: TRBV5-1; CDR3nt: TGCGCCAGCAGCACGGACAGGCCCTCCTACGAGCAGTACTTC; CDR3aa: CASSTDRPSYEQYF
abundance: once; d_gene: -; len: 14; j_gene: TRBJ2-3; v_gene: TRBV6-5; CDR3nt: TGTGCCAGCAGTTTCGACAGTAGCACTGATACGCAGTATTTT; CDR3aa: CASSFDSSTDTQYF
abundance: -; d_gene: -; len: 14; j_gene: TRBJ2-7; v_gene: TRBV6-6; CDR3nt: TGTGCCAGCAGCCCTCAAGGGGGTCCCTACGAGCAGTACTTC; CDR3aa: CASSPQGGPYEQYF
abundance: -; d_gene: -; len: 14; j_gene: TRBJ1-4; v_gene: TRBV6-1; CDR3nt: TGTGCCAGCCTCACCGGTGGGAGAAAGGAAAAACTGTTTTTT; CDR3aa: CASLTGGRKEKLFF
abundance: -; d_gene: -; len: 11; j_gene: TRBJ1-4; v_gene: TRBV6-6; CDR3nt: TGTGCCAGCAGTACTACGAGAAAACTGTTTTTT; CDR3aa: CASSTTRKLFF
abundance: -; d_gene: TRBD1; len: 14; j_gene: TRBJ1-1; v_gene: TRBV5-4; CDR3nt: TGTGCCAGCAGCTGGGGAGGGGGCCTCACTGAAGCTTTCTTT; CDR3aa: CASSWGGGLTEAFF
abundance: -; d_gene: -; len: 11; j_gene: TRBJ2-5; v_gene: TRBV11-2; CDR3nt: TGTGCCAGCAGCGACGGAGGGAGCCAGTACTTC; CDR3aa: CASSDGGSQYF
abundance: few; d_gene: -; len: 12; j_gene: TRBJ1-1; v_gene: TRBV2; CDR3nt: TGTGCCAGCAGGGAGTCGGAATGGGAAGCTTTCTTT; CDR3aa: CASRESEWEAFF
abundance: -; d_gene: -; len: 16; j_gene: TRBJ1-3; v_gene: TRBV6-6; CDR3nt: TGTGCCAGCAGTTACTCTTTAGCAGCGGCGGGAAACACCATATATTTT; CDR3aa: CASSYSLAAAGNTIYF
abundance: -; d_gene: -; len: 16; j_gene: TRBJ2-1; v_gene: TRBV2; CDR3nt: TGTGCCAGCAGTGAATTGGCGTCGGTTGGGTCTAATGAGCAGTTCTTC; CDR3aa: CASSELASVGSNEQFF
abundance: -; d_gene: -; len: 13; j_gene: TRBJ2-7; v_gene: TRBV4-1; CDR3nt: TGCGCCAGCAGCCAACTAGGCTCCCGCGAGCAGTACTTC; CDR3aa: CASSQLGSREQYF
abundance: -; d_gene: TRBD1; len: 12; j_gene: TRBJ2-1; v_gene: TRBV29-1; CDR3nt: TGCAGCGTTGAAATTCGACAGGGAAGGTCGGTCTTC; CDR3aa: CSVEIRQGRSVF
abundance: -; d_gene: -; len: 15; j_gene: TRBJ1-4; v_gene: TRBV27; CDR3nt: TGTGCCAGCAGTTTCGCCGGGAATCGGGGGGAAAAACTGTTTTTT; CDR3aa: CASSFAGNRGEKLFF
abundance: -; d_gene: -; len: 14; j_gene: TRBJ1-1; v_gene: TRBV25-1; CDR3nt: TGTGCCAGCAGTGTTGGGGGGTTCAACACTGAAGCTTTCTTT; CDR3aa: CASSVGGFNTEAFF
abundance: -; d_gene: -; len: 14; j_gene: TRBJ1-6; v_gene: TRBV7-8; CDR3nt: TGTGCCAGCAGCTGGAGGGTAGGAGGGTCACCCCTCCACTTT; CDR3aa: CASSWRVGGSPLHF
abundance: -; d_gene: -; len: 15; j_gene: TRBJ2-5; v_gene: TRBV7-9; CDR3nt: TGTGCCAGCAGCTTAGAGAGAACAGGGCGGCAGACCCAGTACTTC; CDR3aa: CASSLERTGRQTQYF
abundance: -; d_gene: -; len: 14; j_gene: TRBJ1-2; v_gene: TRBV18; CDR3nt: TGTGCCACCTCCCTGGAGGGGGGTAACTATGGCTACACCTTC; CDR3aa: CATSLEGGNYGYTF
abundance: -; d_gene: -; len: 15; j_gene: TRBJ2-3; v_gene: TRBV5-1; CDR3nt: TGCGCCAGCAGCCGCACGGGAGACCCCACAGATACGCAGTATTTT; CDR3aa: CASSRTGDPTDTQYF
abundance: -; d_gene: -; len: 11; j_gene: TRBJ2-7; v_gene: TRBV10-3; CDR3nt: TGTGCCATCAGTGAAGTCTACGAGCAGTACTTC; CDR3aa: CAISEVYEQYF
abundance: -; d_gene: -; len: 15; j_gene: TRBJ1-1; v_gene: TRBV6-5; CDR3nt: TGTGCCAGCAGTTACTCAGGGTTCATGAACACTGAAGCTTTCTTT; CDR3aa: CASSYSGFMNTEAFF
abundance: -; d_gene: -; len: 14; j_gene: TRBJ1-1; v_gene: TRBV28; CDR3nt: TGTGCCAGCAGTATTTTAGTCGGGGGGCGCGAAGCTTTCTTT; CDR3aa: CASSILVGGREAFF
abundance: -; d_gene: TRBD2; len: 17; j_gene: TRBJ2-5; v_gene: TRBV12-5; CDR3nt: TGTGCTAGTGGTTTCCCGACTAGCGGGAGGGCGAGAGAGACCCAGTACTTC; CDR3aa: CASGFPTSGRARETQYF
abundance: -; d_gene: TRBD2; len: 15; j_gene: TRBJ2-7; v_gene: TRBV10-3; CDR3nt: TGTGCCATCAGTGGTACCGGGACTAGCGGGAGAGAGCAGTACTTC; CDR3aa: CAISGTGTSGREQYF
abundance: -; d_gene: TRBD2; len: 13; j_gene: TRBJ2-2; v_gene: TRBV9; CDR3nt: TGTGCCAGTAGGCTAGCGGAAACCGGGGAGCTGTTTTTT; CDR3aa: CASRLAETGELFF
abundance: -; d_gene: TRBD2; len: 19; j_gene: TRBJ2-1; v_gene: TRBV19; CDR3nt: TGTGCCAGTAGTATCCGGACTAGCGGGAGGGACGGGGGCTACAATGAGCAGTTCTTC; CDR3aa: CASSIRTSGRDGGYNEQFF
abundance: -; d_gene: -; len: 16; j_gene: TRBJ1-4; v_gene: TRBV4-1; CDR3nt: TGCGCCAGCAGCCAAAAGATAGGGCGGACCTTTGAAAAACTGTTTTTT; CDR3aa: CASSQKIGRTFEKLFF
abundance: -; d_gene: TRBD2; len: 16; j_gene: TRBJ2-1; v_gene: TRBV5-5; CDR3nt: TGTGCCAGCAGCCCCCTCGGTAGCGGGAGTTCTCGGGAGCAGTTCTTC; CDR3aa: CASSPLGSGSSREQFF
abundance: -; d_gene: -; len: 13; j_gene: TRBJ2-7; v_gene: TRBV6-6; CDR3nt: TGTGCCAGCAGTTACACGCAGGGAAGCGAGCAGTACTTC; CDR3aa: CASSYTQGSEQYF
abundance: once; d_gene: -; len: 18; j_gene: TRBJ1-2; v_gene: TRBV21-1; CDR3nt: TGTGCCAGCAGCCCCCCAGCGGCGATTAGGGGGAAGCAGGATGGCTACACCTTC; CDR3aa: CASSPPAAIRGKQDGYTF
abundance: -; d_gene: -; len: 13; j_gene: TRBJ2-2; v_gene: TRBV6-5; CDR3nt: TGTGCCAGCGCGTACAGGGCCACCGGGGAGCTGTTTTTT; CDR3aa: CASAYRATGELFF
abundance: -; d_gene: -; len: 16; j_gene: TRBJ2-7; v_gene: TRBV21-1; CDR3nt: TGTGCCAGCAGCCGCCATCCGGGACAGGGGATCTACGAGCAGTACTTC; CDR3aa: CASSRHPGQGIYEQYF
abundance: -; d_gene: TRBD2; len: 14; j_gene: TRBJ2-5; v_gene: TRBV25-1; CDR3nt: TGTGCCAGTCCTGGCGGGAGGGGCCAAGAGACCCAGTACTTC; CDR3aa: CASPGGRGQETQYF
abundance: -; d_gene: -; len: 13; j_gene: TRBJ2-3; v_gene: TRBV6-5; CDR3nt: TGTGCCAGCACAAGGGACCTCACAGATACGCAGTATTTT; CDR3aa: CASTRDLTDTQYF
abundance: -; d_gene: -; len: 13; j_gene: TRBJ2-7; v_gene: TRBV5-1; CDR3nt: TGCGCCAGCAGGGAGAGGGAGAGTCACGAGCAGTACTTC; CDR3aa: CASRERESHEQYF
abundance: -; d_gene: TRBD2; len: 18; j_gene: TRBJ2-3; v_gene: TRBV4-1; CDR3nt: TGCGCCAGCAGCCCTGGACTAGCGGGAGCCACTAGCACAGATACGCAGTATTTT; CDR3aa: CASSPGLAGATSTDTQYF
abundance: -; d_gene: TRBD2; len: 16; j_gene: TRBJ2-3; v_gene: TRBV19; CDR3nt: TGTGCCAGTAGTGCACTTAGCGGGAGTGAGACAGATACGCAGTATTTT; CDR3aa: CASSALSGSETDTQYF
abundance: -; d_gene: -; len: 13; j_gene: TRBJ2-7; v_gene: TRBV5-4; CDR3nt: TGTGCCAGCAGCTCAGCGGGCGGGTACGAGCAGTACTTC; CDR3aa: CASSSAGGYEQYF
abundance: -; d_gene: TRBD1; len: 15; j_gene: TRBJ1-1; v_gene: TRBV6-5; CDR3nt: TGTGCCAGCAGCGGACAGGGGACGGGGTGGACTGAAGCTTTCTTT; CDR3aa: CASSGQGTGWTEAFF
abundance: -; d_gene: -; len: 15; j_gene: TRBJ2-7; v_gene: TRBV6-1; CDR3nt: TGTGCCAGCAGTGAACTTAAGGTGAGCTCCTACGAGCAGTACTTC; CDR3aa: CASSELKVSSYEQYF
abundance: -; d_gene: -; len: 12; j_gene: TRBJ2-7; v_gene: TRBV28; CDR3nt: TGTGCCAGCAGTTCCGGGACGGGGGAGCAGTACTTC; CDR3aa: CASSSGTGEQYF
abundance: few; d_gene: -; len: 12; j_gene: TRBJ1-2; v_gene: TRBV30; CDR3nt: TGTGCCTGGAGAGGGGAACGGTATGGCTACACCTTC; CDR3aa: CAWRGERYGYTF
abundance: -; d_gene: -; len: 16; j_gene: TRBJ2-2; v_gene: TRBV28; CDR3nt: TGTGCCAGCAGTTCCCTGGGACTCATGAACACCGGGGAGCTGTTTTTT; CDR3aa: CASSSLGLMNTGELFF